The next 6 T cell receptor beta chains were all read from a single sample in a study of T cells after yellow fever vaccination. Using its own MiXCR run on the 5' RACE reads, TCRdb lists one record per CDR3 protein. Altogether hundreds of thousands of distinct CDR3 sequences are present, approximately 5.7% being singletons, with the ten largest covering approximately 15%. The sample was PBMCs, taken 5 days after the yellow fever booster vaccination. These receptors were obtained from a man aged 25 to 40 who received the YFV17D yellow fever vaccine.

The J gene is TRBJ2-2, the V gene TRBV20-1; perhaps TRBD2 as D (6 bases). V lost 3 bases and J 1 base, leaving 9 bases between the germline ends. Germline V gene data show CDR1 as DFQATT and CDR2 as SNEGSKA (reference sequence). CDR3 length equals 14 residues. CDR3 sequence: CSASPGENTGELFF. The CDR3 nucleotides read TGCAGTGCTAGCCCGGGAGAGAACACCGGGGAGCTGTTTTTT.

This clonotype occurred a few times. This sequence joins TRBV6-1 and TRBJ1-1, with D unclear. Trimming left V 1 base short and J 10 bases short, with 13 bases between. The CDR3 covers 13 residues. CDR1 MNHNS and CDR2 SASEGT come from the germline V gene. In DNA, the CDR3 is TGTGCCAGCAGTGAAGTATTGGGCGCCCCAGCTTTCTTT. Translated, it gives CASSEVLGAPAFF.

This clonotype was counted only a few times. The chain has TRBV28 and TRBJ2-3; possible D gene TRBD2, 5 bases. V was shortened by 8 bases and J by 3 bases, with 12 bases between the two germline ends. Looked up from germline, CDR1 is MDHEN and CDR2 is SYDVKM. The CDR3 length is 13 residues. For the CDR3, the DNA is TGTGCCAGCGGTCGGGGAATTACAGATACGCAGTATTTT. Protein: CASGRGITDTQYF.

Notes on this clonotype: Sequence at one end of the junction differs from germline and may be a read error. V usage is TRBV6-2 or TRBV6-3 and J usage is TRBJ2-7, with 13 bases that match TRBD2. The CDR3 contains 18 residues. CDR1 and CDR2 (germline): MNHEY, SVGEGT. CDR3 sequence (DNA): TGTGCCAGCAGATACTCGAGGACTAGCGGGAGTAAAAGTGGTGAGCAGTACTTC. It yields the protein CASRYSRTSGSKSGEQYF.

In this sample, this clonotype turned up many times. The chain recombines TRBV21-1 with TRBJ2-3; the table's D call TRBD1 went unverified against the DNA. TRBV21-1 is marked as a pseudogene. CDR3 length: 15 amino acids. The CDR3 region is CASKCGTGLADTQYF. CDR3 in DNA: TGTGCCAGCAAATGCGGGACAGGGCTGGCAGATACGCAGTATTTT.

This clonotype was detected many times. The genes are TRBV27 and TRBJ2-3; D possibly corresponds to TRBD2 (5 bases). Trimming pared 6 bases from V and 2 bases from J, leaving 12 bases between. This CDR3 region has 14 residues. Germline-derived CDR1 and CDR2 are MNHEY and SMNVEV (reference sequence). The CDR3 protein is CASRRGSITDTQYF. In DNA, the CDR3 is TGTGCCAGCAGAAGAGGGAGTATCACAGATACGCAGTATTTT.